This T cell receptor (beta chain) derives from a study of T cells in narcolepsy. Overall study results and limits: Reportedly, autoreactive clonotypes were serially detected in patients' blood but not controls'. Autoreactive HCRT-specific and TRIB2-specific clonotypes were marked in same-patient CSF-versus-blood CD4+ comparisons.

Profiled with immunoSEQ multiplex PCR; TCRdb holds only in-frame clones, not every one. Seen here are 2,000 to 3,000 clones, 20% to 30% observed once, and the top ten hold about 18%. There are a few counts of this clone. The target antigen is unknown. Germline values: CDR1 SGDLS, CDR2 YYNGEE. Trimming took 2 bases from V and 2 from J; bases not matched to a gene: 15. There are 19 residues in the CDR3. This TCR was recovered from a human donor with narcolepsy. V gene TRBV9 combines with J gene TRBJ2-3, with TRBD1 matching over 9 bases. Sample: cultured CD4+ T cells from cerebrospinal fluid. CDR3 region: CASSVPKRAGTGNTDTQYF. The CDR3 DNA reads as TGTGCCAGCAGCGTCCCCAAACGAGCCGGGACAGGGAACACAGATACGCAGTATTTT.